Sequencing of this TCR beta chain was carried out in a study of blood T cell repertoires in COVID-19. Across the whole study: COVID-19 samples from acute and convalescent phases originated in the United States, Italy and Spain.

This CDR3 has 15 amino acids. The J segment lost 4 bases and the V segment lost 7 bases, leaving 10 bases of the junction unmatched. The germline V gene encodes CDR1 MDHEN and CDR2 SYDVKM. Per the original data handling: Amplification of reference gene primers was used by the study to estimate nucleated cell counts. Sequenced by immunoSEQ multiplex PCR; TCRdb stores in-frame clones only, minus some. V and J calls and clone size follow that table, whereas D and trimming were derived from the DNA. The sample yields roughly 75,000 clones, roughly 87% seen once. This clonotype was sampled from a man between 50 and 59 years old with acute or convalescent COVID-19. This chain joins TRBV28 and TRBJ1-1; TRBD1 aligns across 9 bases. Specimen: peripheral blood. The CDR3 loop reads CASIKQGAMSTEAFF. CDR3 DNA sequence: TGTGCCAGCATCAAACAGGGGGCGATGAGCACTGAAGCTTTCTTT.